The clone carrying this T cell receptor (beta chain) was seen many times. Its matching antigen is unknown. These data originate in a study of CD8+CD57+ T cells in acquired aplastic anemia. The study's findings and limits: Roughly 30 CD8+ CDR3 sequences occurred in both the patients and the controls.

Patients chosen for sequencing had shown CD8+CD57+ cell expansion by flow cytometry. The CDR3 consists of 13 residues. The germline V and J ends were trimmed by 5 bases and 4 bases, with 10 bases remaining between them. CDR1 SGHTA and CDR2 FQGNSA come from the germline V gene. Genomic DNA templated the TCR beta VDJ and CDR3 profiling. TCRdb fed the reads into MiXCR, producing one record per CDR3 protein. Of around 200,000 distinct CDR3 sequences listed, around 50% are singletons. The material sequenced was sorted CD4+, CD8+, or CD8+CD57+ T cells (not recorded which) from PBMCs. V usage is TRBV7-2 and J usage is TRBJ2-3, with a tentative D call TRBD1 (6 bases). The clonotype originates from a human donor with aplastic anemia. The chain's CDR3 is CASSENRADTQYF. Written as DNA, the CDR3 is TGTGCCAGCAGCGAAAACAGGGCAGATACGCAGTATTTT.